These 24 T cell receptor beta chains were all obtained from the same sample, sequenced in a study of low-dose radiotherapy and immunotherapy resistance in tumors. With TRAV- and TRBV-specific primers, first-strand cDNA was made, covering the alpha and beta chains. A roughly 22-cycle PCR with a constant-region primer and V-primer adapter amplified TCRs. One entry per CDR3 protein, called by TCRdb with MiXCR from the reads. The data hold fewer than 90,000 distinct CDR3 sequences, with roughly 30% observed a single time. Regarding time point: before trial treatment. The sample consisted of PBMCs, taken before treatment. The receptor set was obtained from a female donor with ovarian cancer.

This clonotype was recorded at least ten times. The rearrangement uses TRBV12-3 or TRBV12-4 and TRBJ2-1; D is uncertain. CDR3 length equals 14 residues. Trimming shortened V by 7 bases and J by 3 bases, and 13 bases separated the two germline ends. The CDR3 DNA sequence: TGTGCCAGCACCCCCCGACTCAACTACAATGAGCAGTTCTTC. Translating gives CASTPRLNYNEQFF.

This clonotype was observed many times. The rearrangement links TRBV28 to TRBJ2-7, with TRBD2 matching 8 bases. Looked up from germline, CDR1 is MDHEN and CDR2 is SYDVKM. The CDR3 sequence is 15 residues long. V gave up 2 bases and J gave up 1 base; unmatched junction bases: 4. CDR3 residues: CASSLRSGGSYEQYF. CDR3 coding DNA: TGTGCCAGCAGTTTAAGGAGCGGGGGTTCCTACGAGCAGTACTTC.

As for this clonotype: This likely reflects a read error, since a far larger clone is one base away. The rearrangement links TRBV6-6 to TRBJ2-7, with 9 bases that match TRBD2. V trimming: 5 bases; J trimming: 7 bases; junction bases outside the gene matches: 6. CDR3 length: 13 residues. The germline CDR1 and CDR2 sequences are MNHNY and SVGAGI (reference sequence). CDR3 loop: CASSIGTSYEQYF. In DNA, the CDR3 is TGTGCCAGCAGTATCGGGACTAGCTATGAGCAGTACTTC.

As for this clonotype: This probably arose from a read error, given a far larger clone one base away. The J gene is TRBJ2-5, the V gene TRBV4-3; 7 nucleotides align to TRBD1. The better agreement between TRBJ2-1 and the DNA end casts doubt on the J call. CDR3 length: 15 amino acids. Germline V gene lookup returns CDR1 LGHNA and CDR2 YSLEER. The CDR3 sequence: CASSQDLTGRNEQFF. The CDR3 DNA follows: TGCGCCAGCAGCCAAGACTTGACAGGGCGGAATGAGCAGTTCTTC.

This clonotype showed up many times. A junction end diverges from the germline sequence, so it may reflect a read error. This chain connects TRBV5-4 to TRBJ1-5; D gene uncertain. Germline V gene lookup returns CDR1 SGHNT and CDR2 YYREEE (reference sequence). The CDR3 sequence is 15 residues long. CDR3 sequence reads: CASSHPGAKGQPQHF. The CDR3 coding sequence is TGCGCCAGCAGCCACCCCGGAGCCAAGGGCCAGCCCCAGCATTTT.

This clonotype was recorded at least ten times. The genes are TRBV5-1 and TRBJ1-4; no firm D call. Germline loops: CDR1 SGHRS, CDR2 YFSETQ. V lost 0 bases and J 3 bases, leaving 18 bases between the germline ends. This CDR3 comprises 18 residues. The CDR3 DNA sequence: TGCGCCAGCAGCTTGGGAGGGTATAGTCTTCCGGCTAATGAAAAACTGTTTTTT. Protein: CASSLGGYSLPANEKLFF. Using reference TRBV5-1 and TRBJ1-4 for the parts outside the CDR3, the full variable domain is KAGVTQTPRYLIKTRGQQVTLSCSPISGHRSVSWYQQTPGQGLQFLFEYFSETQRNKGNFPGRFSGRQFSNSRSEMNVSTLELGDSALYLCASSLGGYSLPANEKLFFGSGTQLSVL.

This clonotype was detected ten times or more. The rearrangement joins TRBV4-3 to TRBJ2-7; 9 bases agree with TRBD2. CDR1 is LGHNA, CDR2 YSLEER, per germline. Trimming cost V 0 bases and J 1 base; bases outside gene matches: 13. The CDR3 consists of 19 residues. CDR3 DNA: TGCGCCAGCAGCCAAGATTACTGGACTAGCGCCTCCCGATCCTACGAGCAGTACTTC. This gives the protein CASSQDYWTSASRSYEQYF.

This clonotype occurred many times. The genes are TRBV29-1 and TRBJ2-4; 10 bases fit TRBD2. The germline V gene has CDR1 SQVTM and CDR2 ANQGSEA. V lost 8 bases and J lost 0; bases outside the gene matches: 16. The CDR3 totals 18 residues. CDR3 in amino acids: CSRRRQLAGARAKNIQYF. For the CDR3, the DNA is TGCAGCCGCCGCCGCCAGCTAGCGGGGGCTAGAGCCAAAAACATTCAGTACTTC.

At least ten counts were recorded for this clonotype. The chain couples TRBV12-3 or TRBV12-4 to TRBJ2-5, with 9 bases that match TRBD2. The CDR3 is 15 residues long. V lost 6 bases to trimming and J lost 2 bases; unmatched junction nucleotides: 7. CDR3 sequence reads: CASRVAGVVQETQYF. CDR3 nucleotide sequence: TGTGCCAGCAGGGTAGCGGGGGTCGTACAAGAGACCCAGTACTTC.

This clonotype showed up many times. The chain couples TRBV7-3 to TRBJ2-2, with no clear D. The CDR3 sequence is 16 residues long. Germline V gives CDR1 SGHTA, CDR2 FQGTGA. V was trimmed by 2 bases and J by 1 base, leaving 11 bases between them. The CDR3 is CASSLGLLRNTGELFF. The CDR3 DNA sequence: TGTGCCAGCAGCTTAGGTCTTCTCAGGAACACCGGGGAGCTGTTTTTT.

This clonotype appeared a few times. The chain carries TRBV7-8 and TRBJ2-7; no reliable D call. The ends were cut back, 5 bases at V and 6 bases at J, with 11 bases in the middle. The CDR3 extends over 12 amino acids. Germline CDR1 and CDR2: SGHVS and FQNEAQ. The CDR3 bases are TGTGCCAGCAGCCCCCGGCCAGGCGAGCAGTACTTC. Encoded protein: CASSPRPGEQYF.

Many counts were recorded for this clonotype. This sequence joins TRBV5-1 and TRBJ2-1; D perhaps matches TRBD2 (6 bases). This CDR3 has 16 residues. CDR1 is SGHRS, CDR2 YFSETQ, per germline. The V and J ends lost 0 bases and 0 bases respectively, with 10 bases between them. CDR3 region: CASSLEGGVSYNEQFF. For the CDR3, the DNA is TGCGCCAGCAGCTTGGAAGGCGGGGTCTCCTACAATGAGCAGTTCTTC.

This clonotype was seen repeatedly, ten times or more. V is TRBV19 and J is TRBJ2-6, with D possibly being TRBD1 or TRBD2 (5 bases each). Germline values: CDR1 LNHDA, CDR2 SQIVND (reference sequence). The V gene lost 10 bases and the J gene lost 2 bases, with 24 bases spanning the gap. The CDR3 spans 18 residues. CDR3 loop: CATQSTSGRSAGANVLTF. The CDR3 DNA is TGTGCCACCCAAAGCACCTCAGGGAGAAGCGCTGGGGCCAACGTCCTGACTTTC.

Concerning this clonotype itself: It differs at one base from a far larger clone, so likely a read error. The chain has TRBV4-1 and TRBJ2-1; tentative D call: TRBD1 (5 bases). Germline CDR1 is MGHRA and CDR2 is YSYEKL. The CDR3 is made up of 15 amino acids. The CDR3 reads CASSQLGRASYEQFF. As DNA, the CDR3 is TGTGCCAGCAGCCAGCTCGGCAGGGCGAGTTACGAGCAGTTCTTC.

There are many counts of this clonotype. The chain uses TRBV7-7 and TRBJ2-5; D remains unclear. Per germline, CDR1 SSHAT and CDR2 FNYEAQ (reference sequence). The CDR3 is 13 residues long. CDR3 protein: CASAVGRQETQYF. The DNA for the CDR3 is TGTGCTAGTGCTGTGGGCCGGCAAGAGACCCAGTACTTC.

This clonotype was recorded many times. The CDR3 reads CASSLARGGYQQYF. The CDR3 nucleotides read TGTGCCAGCAGCTTAGCTCGGGGGGGTTACCAGCAGTACTTC. The chain couples TRBV7-2 to TRBJ2-7; 8 bases map to TRBD2. CDR1 and CDR2 from the germline V gene are SGHTA and FQGNSA. V was clipped by 0 bases and J by 8 bases; unmatched bases: 6. The CDR3 covers 14 residues.

This rearrangement joins TRBV5-1 to TRBJ1-2; D ambiguous. Deletions cut 0 bases from V and 0 bases from J, with 12 bases between. Per the germline V gene, CDR1 is SGHRS and CDR2 is YFSETQ. The CDR3 extends over 16 amino acids. CDR3 nucleotides: TGCGCCAGCAGCTTGGCCGCCGACATTTCTAACTATGGCTACACCTTC. Its protein product is CASSLAADISNYGYTF.

This clonotype was seen repeatedly, ten times or more. CDR3: CASSFSGLAGDTQYF. DNA of the CDR3: TGTGCCAGCAGCTTTAGTGGACTAGCAGGAGATACGCAGTATTTT. The J gene is TRBJ2-3, the V gene TRBV11-2; 8 bases line up with TRBD2. Germline CDR1 reads SGHAT; CDR2 reads FQNNGV. The CDR3 is made up of 15 amino acids. Trimming cost V 3 bases and J 5 bases; bases outside gene matches: 7. The whole variable domain, remainder taken from reference TRBV11-2 and TRBJ2-3, is EAGVAQSPRYKIIEKRQSVAFWCNPISGHATLYWYQQILGQGPKLLIQFQNNGVVDDSQLPKDRFSAERLKGVDSTLKIQPAKLEDSAVYLCASSFSGLAGDTQYFGPGTRLTVL.

This clonotype was found a few times. The CDR3 coding sequence is TGTGCCAGCGTCTTTGACGCTGGGGCCAACGTCCTGACTTTC. Encoded protein: CASVFDAGANVLTF. This chain links TRBV2 with TRBJ2-6; no definite D call. The V gene lost 8 bases and the J gene lost 2 bases, with 10 bases spanning the gap. In germline, CDR1 is SNHLY, CDR2 FYNNEI. CDR3 length equals 14 residues.

On this clonotype: A far larger clone is one nucleotide away, so this likely arose from a read error. The chain combines TRBV6-2 or TRBV6-3 with TRBJ1-6; unclear D gene. In germline, CDR1 is MNHEY, CDR2 SVGEGT. Trimming shortened V by 5 bases and J by 7 bases, and 12 bases separated the two germline ends. The CDR3 is 14 amino acids. The CDR3 DNA follows: TGTGCCAGCAGTCCAATCTCCTCGAATTCACCCCTCCACTTT. The encoded protein is CASSPISSNSPLHF.

This clonotype was seen many times. The chain couples TRBV4-3 to TRBJ1-2; no definite D call. Trimming removed 0 bases at V and 6 bases at J, with 20 bases between. This CDR3 is built from 17 residues. Germline lookup yields CDR1 LGHNA and CDR2 YSLEER. The CDR3 reads CASSQEYRGQAPDGYTF. CDR3 in DNA: TGCGCCAGCAGCCAAGAGTATAGAGGGCAGGCGCCGGATGGCTACACCTTC.

This clonotype was counted many times. The V call is TRBV6-2 or TRBV6-3, the J call TRBJ2-2; no reliable D call. The CDR3 length is 16 residues. The V gene lost 0 bases and the J gene lost 1 base, with 9 bases spanning the gap. Germline loops: CDR1 MNHEY, CDR2 SVGEGT. The DNA of the CDR3 is TGTGCCAGCAGTTACTCCTGGCAGCTGAACACCGGGGAGCTGTTTTTT. It is translated as CASSYSWQLNTGELFF.

In its sample, this clonotype was seen many times. This chain connects TRBV6-2 or TRBV6-3 to TRBJ2-1; TRBD2 agrees at 10 bases. The V and J ends lost 6 bases and 9 bases, in that order; junction bases with no gene match: 2. This CDR3 contains 12 residues. The germline V gene has CDR1 MNHEY and CDR2 SVGEGT. The CDR3 spells CASSTSGIEQFF. CDR3 DNA sequence: TGTGCCAGCAGCACTAGCGGGATTGAGCAGTTCTTC.

The chain employs TRBV28 and TRBJ2-1; no clear D gene. V was shortened by 8 bases and J by 6 bases, with 8 bases between the two germline ends. The CDR3 covers 11 residues. Germline assignment: CDR1 MDHEN and CDR2 SYDVKM. The CDR3 DNA is TGTGCCAGCCGCGACTTCAATGAGCAGTTCTTC. Its protein is CASRDFNEQFF.